This record concerns one T cell receptor beta chain sequence. Some clones are missing from TCRdb's copy, which holds only in-frame ones; the method was immunoSEQ multiplex PCR. The sample includes approximately 50,000 clones, around 88% seen only once; the top ten take roughly 15%. This CDR3 region has 17 residues. With V trimmed by 1 base and J by 2 bases, 5 bases remained unmatched. Germline CDR1 SEHNR, CDR2 FQNEAQ (reference sequence). The sample is drawn from a study of OX40 agonist ivuxolimab in advanced cancers. The sequencing here drew on CD4+ or CD8+ T cells sorted from blood, taken in a trial of the OX40 agonist ivuxolimab. The genes are TRBV7-9 and TRBJ2-6; 7 positions match TRBD1. The origin of this receptor is an adult with an advanced solid tumor such as melanoma, head and neck, liver or kidney cancer. This CDR3 is CASSLGNQGAGANVLTF. CDR3 bases: TGTGCCAGCAGCTTAGGGAATCAGGGGGCTGGGGCCAACGTCCTGACTTTC. The variable domain in full, with the rest retrieved from reference TRBV7-9 and TRBJ2-6, is DTGVSQNPRHKITKRGQNVTFRCDPISEHNRLYWYRQTLGQGPEFLTYFQNEAQLEKSRLLSDRFSAERPKGSFSTLEIQRTEQGDSAMYLCASSLGNQGAGANVLTFGAGSRLTVL.